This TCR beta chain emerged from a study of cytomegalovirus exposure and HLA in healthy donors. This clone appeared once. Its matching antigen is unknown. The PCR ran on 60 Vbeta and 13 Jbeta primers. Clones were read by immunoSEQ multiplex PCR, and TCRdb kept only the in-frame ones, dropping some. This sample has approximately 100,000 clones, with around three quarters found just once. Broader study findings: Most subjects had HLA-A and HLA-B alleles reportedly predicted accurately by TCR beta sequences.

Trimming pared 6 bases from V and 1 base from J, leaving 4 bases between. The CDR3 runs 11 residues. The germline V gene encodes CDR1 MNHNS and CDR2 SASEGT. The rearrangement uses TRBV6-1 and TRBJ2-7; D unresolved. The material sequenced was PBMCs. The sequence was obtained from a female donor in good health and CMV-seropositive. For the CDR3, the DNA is TGTGCCAGCAGCCAATCCTACGAGCAGTACTTC. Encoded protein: CASSQSYEQYF.